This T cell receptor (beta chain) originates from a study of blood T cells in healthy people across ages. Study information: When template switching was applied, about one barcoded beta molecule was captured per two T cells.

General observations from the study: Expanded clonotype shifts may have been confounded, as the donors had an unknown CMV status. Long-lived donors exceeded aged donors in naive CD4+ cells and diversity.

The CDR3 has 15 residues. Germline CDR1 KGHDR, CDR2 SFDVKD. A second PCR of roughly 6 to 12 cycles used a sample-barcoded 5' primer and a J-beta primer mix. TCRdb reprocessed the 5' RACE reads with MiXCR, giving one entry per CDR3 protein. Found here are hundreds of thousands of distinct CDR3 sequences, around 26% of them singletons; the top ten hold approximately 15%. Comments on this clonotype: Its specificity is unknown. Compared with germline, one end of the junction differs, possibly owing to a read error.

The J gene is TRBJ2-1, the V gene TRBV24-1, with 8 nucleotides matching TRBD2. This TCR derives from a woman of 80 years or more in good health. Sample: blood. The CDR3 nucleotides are TGTGGCACCAGTTCCGGGGGGGAGTTGGGCAATGAGCAGTTCTTC. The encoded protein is CGTSSGGELGNEQFF.